Listed below are T cell receptor beta chains from one sample, sequenced in a study of human T cells and chemical hapten exposure. TCRdb independently ran MiXCR on the RACE reads; one entry per CDR3 protein. Of 50,000 or so distinct CDR3 sequences detected, about 10% appear once; the ten largest clones hold around 17%. The sample was whole blood, taken in connection with sensitization to the hapten diphenylcyclopropenone (DPC). The receptors derive from a woman aged 40 to 50 with alopecia areata. Some clones in this sample may be carry-over from other donors' samples. Each CDR3 is given with its conserved first and last residue. The D gene is left open where the match is weak. Clone size is stated in some rows and not others, as once, few, many or a class when expanded.

v_gene	abundance	d_gene	j_gene	CDR3aa	CDR3nt
TRBV3-1	NA	NA	TRBJ2-5	CASSFRIEETQYF	TGTGCCAGCTCATTCAGGATCGAAGAGACCCAGTACTTC
TRBV18	many	NA	TRBJ2-3	CASSPSQGGTDTQYF	TGTGCCAGCTCACCCTCCCAGGGGGGGACAGATACGCAGTATTTT
TRBV7-9	NA	TRBD1	TRBJ1-2	CASSTGQGLYGYTF	TGTGCCAGCAGCACGGGACAGGGGCTCTATGGCTACACCTTC
TRBV10-3	NA	NA	TRBJ2-7	CAISADGTYEQYF	TGTGCCATCAGTGCGGACGGAACCTACGAGCAGTACTTC
TRBV4-3	NA	NA	TRBJ2-5	CASSPRGSTQETQYF	TGCGCCAGCAGCCCCCGGGGGAGTACTCAAGAGACCCAGTACTTC
TRBV7-9	few	NA	TRBJ1-5	CASSLEQAPSNQPQHF	TGTGCCAGCAGCTTAGAACAGGCCCCTAGCAATCAGCCCCAGCATTTT
TRBV4-1	many	NA	TRBJ2-3	CASSQEARPSSTDTQYF	TGCGCCAGCAGCCAAGAAGCTAGACCATCTAGCACAGATACGCAGTATTTT
TRBV30	NA	NA	TRBJ1-5	CAWSFTQGQPQHF	TGTGCCTGGAGTTTCACACAGGGCCAACCCCAGCATTTT
TRBV5-4	NA	NA	TRBJ1-2	CASSFERKANYGYTF	TGTGCCAGCAGCTTTGAGAGGAAAGCTAACTATGGCTACACCTTC
TRBV20-1	NA	NA	TRBJ2-1	CSARPGARVGNDEQFF	TGCAGTGCTAGACCGGGGGCGAGGGTAGGTAATGATGAGCAGTTCTTC
TRBV28	few	TRBD2	TRBJ2-5	CASSLSGGVKHETQYF	TGTGCCAGCAGTCTTAGCGGGGGGGTAAAGCATGAGACCCAGTACTTC
TRBV4-1	few	TRBD1	TRBJ1-6	CASSPGQGPFSPLHF	TGCGCCAGCAGCCCTGGACAGGGGCCCTTCTCACCCCTCCACTTT
TRBV7-2	NA	TRBD2	TRBJ2-7	CASSPLRTGGNEQYF	TGTGCCAGCAGCCCTCTCCGTACGGGGGGGAACGAGCAGTACTTC
TRBV7-2	NA	NA	TRBJ2-3	CASSLGLSTDTQYF	TGTGCCAGCAGCTTGGGACTGAGCACAGATACGCAGTATTTT
TRBV20-1	few	NA	TRBJ2-2	CSARAPGDTGELFF	TGCAGTGCTAGAGCTCCGGGGGACACCGGGGAGCTGTTTTTT
TRBV19	few	NA	TRBJ1-5	CASSTKQGSNQPQHF	TGTGCCAGTAGTACCAAACAGGGTAGCAATCAGCCCCAGCATTTT
TRBV29-1	many	TRBD1	TRBJ1-2	CSVEISYRDRNYGYTF	TGCAGCGTTGAGATCTCCTACCGGGACAGGAACTATGGCTACACCTTC
TRBV7-9	few	TRBD1	TRBJ2-1	CASSTITLTGGNEQFF	TGTGCCAGCAGCACTATAACTTTAACAGGGGGCAATGAGCAGTTCTTC
TRBV5-1	once	TRBD1	TRBJ2-3	CASRQGQGPDTQYF	TGCGCCAGCAGACAAGGACAGGGCCCCGATACGCAGTATTTT
TRBV19	many	NA	TRBJ1-2	CASRHEDGYTF	TGTGCCAGTAGGCACGAGGACGGCTACACCTTC
TRBV6-1	NA	NA	TRBJ1-1	CASSPSMQANTEAFF	TGTGCCAGCAGTCCCTCGATGCAGGCGAACACTGAAGCTTTCTTT
TRBV6-5	few	TRBD2	TRBJ2-5	CASSYSNLAGKRVETQYF	TGTGCCAGCAGTTACTCGAACCTAGCGGGGAAACGGGTAGAGACCCAGTACTTC
TRBV20-1	many	TRBD2	TRBJ2-5	CSAKAGGPGETQYF	TGCAGTGCAAAAGCGGGGGGGCCGGGTGAGACCCAGTACTTC
TRBV11-3	few	TRBD2	TRBJ2-3	CASSSRGSGVYTDTQYF	TGTGCCAGCAGTTCGAGAGGTAGCGGGGTATACACAGATACGCAGTATTTT
TRBV20-1	many	NA	TRBJ1-2	CSAALSGQGYTF	TGCAGTGCTGCCCTATCTGGGCAAGGCTACACCTTC